This T cell receptor beta chain was sequenced during a study of CD8 T cells in Susac syndrome (dated by TCRdb to about 2019). At the level of the whole study: The study used repertoire sequencing to test whether antigen drove CD8+ T cell activation and differentiation in Susac syndrome.

Via the germline V gene, CDR1 is MNHEY and CDR2 SVGEGT. V is cut back by 10 bases and J by 2 bases, with 9 bases in the junction unmatched. The CDR3 holds 14 amino acids from the cysteine to the phenylalanine. CDR3 DNA only is kept here, 42 bases in frame from base 1. Here is what the overall study found, with its caveats: The number of individuals in the TCR sequencing and HLA analysis was recognized as being relatively small.

Peripheral blood CD8+ and CD4+ T cells from healthy donors, Susac syndrome patients and multiple sclerosis patients were profiled by high-throughput TCR beta sequencing. The healthy donors served as controls matched for age and sex. Bulk CD8+ and CD4+ T cells were purified by magnetic negative isolation, while CD8+ TEMRA cells were enriched using FACS. Blood was collected in EDTA tubes and processed within 24 hours, with PBMCs isolated through density gradient centrifugation. PBMCs destined for TCR sequencing were cryopreserved in liquid nitrogen and later thawed in a 37 °C water bath. A purity of at least 90% was achieved for sorted or isolated CD4+, CD8+ and CD8+ TEMRA cells. As regards this clonotype: The target of this receptor is not known. Base qualities are missing; no much larger clone stands one base away.

RNA was extracted using the RNeasy kit, and about 0.5 to 1 microgram was reverse transcribed with random hexamers. TCR beta CDR3 regions were amplified with the immunoSEQ multiplex PCR assay covering 54 Vbeta and 13 Jbeta segments. To correct PCR amplification bias, a synthetic template baseline was used for both primer optimization and computational correction. The paper's data handling went like this. Only productive sequences were kept, with reads annotated to V, D and J genes according to IMGT and analyzed in immunoSEQ Analyzer. Clonality was computed as one minus Shannon entropy normalized by log2 of the number of productive unique sequences. For each patient and control, public and private clones were evaluated among the 100 most prevalent clones. Clones were defined as Susac-specific if absent from the healthy and MS cohorts, from under 1,200 published viral clones and from other ImmuneACCESS disease sequences. TCRdb redid the processing of the public reads, applying fastp at Q25 and MiXCR, and retained in-frame beta chains. Each CDR3 protein gets just one entry, which takes the most common genes and DNA from the rows behind it. TCRdb, not the original authors, processed these V and J calls. The sample table contains some 170,000 distinct CDR3 sequences; only one count was recorded for around 96% of them. The ten largest account for about 0.1% of the sample.

The source is a human donor in good health. Sequencing was performed on CD4+ T cells from PBMCs. Rearrangement joined TRBV6-2 or TRBV6-3 to TRBJ2-7; TRBD2 aligns with 9 central bases. The CDR3 protein: CATLSSGTAYEQYF. The DNA sequence reads TGTGCCACCTTATCTAGCGGGACGGCCTACGAGCAGTACTTC.